The 18 T cell receptor beta chains presented below share a single source sample, sequenced in a study of blood T cells in healthy people across ages. The second PCR ran about 6 to 12 cycles with a sample-barcoded 5' primer and J-beta primers. TCRdb redid the calling of the 5' RACE reads with MiXCR, one entry per CDR3 protein. The data show roughly 680,000 distinct CDR3 sequences, with 40% to 65% seen just once and 13% held by the top ten. The material sequenced was blood. Receptors originate from a woman aged 80 or over in good health.

The V and J genes are TRBV20-1 and TRBJ2-1, with TRBD2 identical over 9 bases. The CDR3 is made up of 16 amino acids. Germline V gives CDR1 DFQATT, CDR2 SNEGSKA (reference sequence). The V gene end was trimmed by 3 bases and the J gene end by 5 bases; junction bases not matched to a gene: 11. This chain's CDR3 is CSARPHSAGGNNEQFF. The CDR3 DNA sequence: TGCAGTGCTAGGCCCCACTCAGCGGGGGGTAACAATGAGCAGTTCTTC.

CDR3 residues: CSGRLAGVSDTQYF. The CDR3 DNA reads as TGCAGCGGACGACTAGCGGGAGTCTCAGATACGCAGTATTTT. V usage is TRBV29-1 and J usage is TRBJ2-3; 12 bases map to TRBD2. With 7 bases clipped from V and 4 bases from J, the junction kept 6 bases outside the gene matches. Germline-derived CDR1 and CDR2 are SQVTM and ANQGSEA. This CDR3 has 14 residues.

The chain uses TRBV14 and TRBJ1-5, with D perhaps TRBD1 (5 bases). The germline CDR1 and CDR2 sequences are SGHDN and FVKESK. The CDR3 covers 16 residues. Trimming left V 2 bases short and J 3 bases short, with 14 bases between. CDR3 protein: CASSQCLGELNQPQHF. The CDR3 DNA reads as TGTGCCAGCAGCCAATGTCTGGGGGAACTCAATCAGCCCCAGCATTTT.

The chain has TRBV20-1 and TRBJ2-7, with TRBD2 matching 8 bases. Germline CDR1 is DFQATT and CDR2 is SNEGSKA (reference sequence). The trim removed 2 bases at V and 3 bases at J, leaving 3 bases unmatched. The CDR3 totals 13 residues. The CDR3 DNA sequence: TGCAGTGCTAGAATAGCGGGAAGCTACGAGCAGTACTTC. It yields the protein CSARIAGSYEQYF.

This clonotype was counted ten times or more. V usage is TRBV6-6 and J usage is TRBJ2-3; tentatively, D is TRBD2 (6 bases). V was shortened by 8 bases and J by 1 base, with 16 bases between the two germline ends. This CDR3 has 15 amino acids. CDR1 and CDR2 from the germline V gene are MNHNY and SVGAGI (reference sequence). Written as DNA, the CDR3 is TGTGCCAGCGCGAAGTTGACGGGGGGCACAGATACGCAGTATTTT. Protein product: CASAKLTGGTDTQYF.

The rearrangement links TRBV4-2 to TRBJ2-4; no clear D gene. The DNA end is a closer match to TRBJ2-5, so the J assignment may be wrong. The CDR3 has 15 amino acids. Germline-derived CDR1 and CDR2 are LGHNA and YNFKEQ. The CDR3 DNA reads TGTGCCAGCAGCCAAGATATTGTGGGCCAAGAGACCCAGTACTTC. It specifies CASSQDIVGQETQYF.

This clonotype was picked up one time. Since a much larger clone is just one base distant, this may be a read error. The chain is built from TRBV9 and TRBJ2-1, with 10 nucleotides matching TRBD2. The CDR3 is made up of 14 amino acids. CDR1 SGDLS and CDR2 YYNGEE come from the germline V gene. The chain's CDR3 is CASSGLAGFNGQFF. The DNA of the CDR3 is TGTGCCAGCAGCGGACTAGCGGGCTTCAATGGGCAGTTCTTC.

The V and J genes are TRBV10-3 and TRBJ1-6, with 9 bases matching TRBD1. This CDR3 spans 15 amino acids. V dropped 8 bases and J dropped 7; count of bases not matched to a gene: 9. From germline, CDR1 is ENHRY and CDR2 SYGVKD. The CDR3 coding sequence is TGTGCCATCTCCGAGCGGACAGGGGTAAATTCACCCCTCCACTTT. Translation: CAISERTGVNSPLHF.

Details on this clonotype: It may be a read error: a sequence one base away is much more abundant. This chain uses TRBV18 with TRBJ2-5, with D perhaps matching TRBD1 or TRBD2 (5 bases each). V was shortened by 2 bases and J by 5 bases, with 12 bases between the two germline ends. Per germline, CDR1 KGHSH and CDR2 LQKENI. CDR3 length equals 14 residues. This chain's CDR3 is CASSPRSGSETQYF. The DNA for the CDR3 is TGTGCCAGCTCACCAAGGTCAGGGAGTGAGACCCAGTACTTC. Full variable domain (missing parts from reference TRBV18 and TRBJ2-5): NAGVMQNPRHLVRRRGQEARLRCSPMKGHSHVYWYRQLPEEGLKFMVYLQKENIIDESGMPKERFSAEFPKEGPSILRIQQVVRGDSAAYFCASSPRSGSETQYFGPGTRLLVL.

To note about this clonotype: A clone one base away is much larger, so this may be a read error. This rearrangement joins TRBV5-1 to TRBJ2-1; no reliable D call. CDR3 length equals 12 residues. Germline assignment: CDR1 SGHRS and CDR2 YFSETQ. The DNA for the CDR3 is TGCGCCAACAGCCCCCCTATGGATGAGCAGTTCTTC. This translates into CANSPPMDEQFF.

The chain combines TRBV29-1 with TRBJ2-5; D may be TRBD1 (6 bases). Per the germline V gene, CDR1 is SQVTM and CDR2 is ANQGSEA. The V end lost 7 bases, the J end lost 11 bases, and 20 bases lay between the germline ends. This CDR3 spans 12 amino acids. The CDR3 coding sequence is TGCAGCGCTGGACAGCTTTACAATGAGCAGTACTTC. Translating it yields CSAGQLYNEQYF.

On this clonotype: A read error is possible here, since a much larger clone lies one base away. This chain connects TRBV20-1 to TRBJ2-7, with 10 positions matching TRBD2. This CDR3 is built from 14 residues. The germline gives CDR1 DFQATT, CDR2 SNEGSKA (reference sequence). The trim removed 6 bases at V and 7 bases at J, leaving 12 bases unmatched. The CDR3 sequence: CSATTSGHYNEQYF. CDR3 DNA: TGCAGTGCCACGACTAGCGGGCACTACAATGAGCAGTACTTC.

This clonotype was observed a few times. The CDR3 nucleotides are TGCGCCAGCAGCACACAGGGTAACCGGCCGGGCGAGCAGTACTTC. Its protein product is CASSTQGNRPGEQYF. The chain couples TRBV5-1 to TRBJ2-7; a possible D gene is TRBD1 (6 bases). The CDR3 has 15 amino acids. Germline V gene sequence: CDR1 SGHRS, CDR2 YFSETQ. V was shortened by 4 bases and J by 6 bases, with 20 bases between the two germline ends. The full variable domain, completed using reference TRBV5-1 and TRBJ2-7, is KAGVTQTPRYLIKTRGQQVTLSCSPISGHRSVSWYQQTPGQGLQFLFEYFSETQRNKGNFPGRFSGRQFSNSRSEMNVSTLELGDSALYLCASSTQGNRPGEQYFGPGTRLTVT.

Concerning this clonotype: Being one base from a much bigger clone, this may be a read error. The chain employs TRBV20-1 and TRBJ2-7; possibly TRBD1 for D (5 bases). CDR1 is DFQATT and CDR2 is SNEGSKA in the germline V gene (reference sequence). The length of the CDR3 is 15 residues. The CDR3 DNA is TGCAGTGCTAGAGATCAGACAGCAATCTCCTACGAGCAGAACTTC. This gives the protein CSARDQTAISYEQNF.

V and J are TRBV12-5 and TRBJ2-4; possible D gene TRBD1, 5 bases. The tail of the sequence fits TRBJ2-7 better, so the J call may be wrong. This CDR3 region has 17 residues. Germline CDR1 reads LGHNT; CDR2 reads FRNRAP. The CDR3 nucleotides are TGTGCTAGTGGCCAGCTAACTGAGACAGTCATTCCCTACGAGCAGTACTTC. It codes for CASGQLTETVIPYEQYF.

The chain is built from TRBV7-9 and TRBJ1-2; 8 bases line up with TRBD1. From germline, CDR1 is SEHNR and CDR2 FQNEAQ (reference sequence). The CDR3 has 14 residues. Losses at the gene ends were 1 base for V and 7 bases for J; bases not matched to a gene: 5. The CDR3 DNA reads as TGTGCCAGCAGCTTAGATTCAGGGGGCAGTGGCTACACCTTC. Encoded protein: CASSLDSGGSGYTF.

The rearrangement links TRBV24-1 to TRBJ1-6, with 7 nucleotides matching TRBD1. This CDR3 has 17 amino acids. Germline V gene lookup returns CDR1 KGHDR and CDR2 SFDVKD. The J segment lost 13 bases and the V segment lost 8 bases, leaving 22 bases of the junction unmatched. The CDR3 loop reads CATTLSGGQTIKAPLHF. The CDR3 DNA sequence: TGTGCCACCACCCTCAGCGGGGGACAGACAATTAAGGCGCCCCTCCACTTT.

The table lists this clonotype with a count of one. The chain has TRBV29-1 and TRBJ2-4; D gene uncertain. The tail of the sequence fits TRBJ2-7 better, so the J call may be wrong. The V gene's germline CDR1 is SQVTM and CDR2 ANQGSEA. The CDR3 loop spans 14 amino acids. In DNA form, the CDR3 reads TGCAGCGTTGAAGATCCAGGAAACCCATACGAGCAGTACTTC. It codes for CSVEDPGNPYEQYF.